The source of this T cell receptor beta chain is a study of blood T cell repertoires in COVID-19. About the study: T cells, B-cell-depleted T cells, or PBMCs provided the cDNA or gDNA that served as material.

CDR3 length equals 15 residues. Trimming cost V 4 bases and J 4 bases; bases outside gene matches: 5. Germline V gives CDR1 SGHTA, CDR2 FQGNSA. TCRdb's copy holds only in-frame clones and misses some; the assay was immunoSEQ multiplex PCR. This sample carries approximately 40,000 clones, roughly 89% of them seen once, and the ten largest clones take roughly 3.7%. Followed longitudinally, the Seattle patients had been enrolled during active infection. The gene calls are TRBV7-2 and TRBJ2-1; TRBD2 matches at 9 bases. The TCR was taken from a man in his forties or fifties with COVID-19, enrolled during active disease. Sample: peripheral blood. The CDR3 protein is CASSSTSGAYNEQFF. The CDR3 nucleotides read TGTGCCAGCAGCTCGACTAGCGGCGCTTACAATGAGCAGTTCTTC.